The T cell receptor beta chain described here comes from a study of beta chain features in type 1 diabetes. This clone has only a few counts. The V and J ends lost 0 bases and 5 bases, in that order; junction bases with no gene match: 15. Germline CDR1 and CDR2: LGHNA and YSLEER. This CDR3 has 19 residues. Sequenced material consisted of expressed TCRB transcripts (all of the isolated RNA was reverse transcribed). The study sequenced naive, central memory and regulatory T cell samples to an average of approximately 3.5 million reads. Data came from immunoSEQ multiplex PCR; TCRdb stores just in-frame clones and leaves some out. The top ten clones hold over 0.015% of a sample with about 330,000 clones, 11% of them seen once.

V and J are TRBV4-3 and TRBJ2-1; 8 nucleotides agree with TRBD1. Sequencing was performed on naive CD4+ T cells from blood. This receptor was taken from a woman in her 30s in good health. CDR3 sequence reads: CASSQDARLRTGLHNEQFF. CDR3 in DNA: TGCGCCAGCAGCCAAGATGCCCGGTTGCGGACAGGGTTGCACAATGAGCAGTTCTTC.